The 27 T cell receptor beta chains reported below all come from one sample, sequenced in a study of regulatory T cells in long-lasting Graves disease. The TCR beta library used iRepertoire HTBI primers with Arm-PCR amplification of CDR3. TCRdb redid the calling of the multiplex PCR reads with MiXCR, one entry per CDR3 protein. The sample carries 500,000 or so distinct CDR3 sequences, roughly a sixth recorded once. Sample time point: newly diagnosed GD, antithyroid drugs for less than 3 months. PBMC-extracted RNA yielded the TCR library. The sample was also reused in another study, on T cells in Graves' hyperthyroidism and ophthalmopathy.

The sample here was peripheral blood mononuclear cells (PBMCs), taken at new diagnosis, from a patient treated with antithyroid drugs. The receptors stem from a woman aged 35 to 60 with Graves disease.

The V and J genes are TRBV30 and TRBJ2-3; TRBD2 aligns across 10 bases. V dropped 5 bases and J dropped 6; count of bases not matched to a gene: 8. Germline V gives CDR1 GTSNPN, CDR2 SVGIG (reference sequence). The CDR3 spans 14 residues. The CDR3 reads CAWARTSGADTQYF. The DNA of the CDR3 is TGTGCCTGGGCCCGGACTAGCGGAGCTGATACGCAGTATTTT. Full variable domain (remainder filled in from reference TRBV30 and TRBJ2-3): SQTIHQWPATLVQPVGSPLSLECTVEGTSNPNLYWYRQAAGRGLQLLFYSVGIGQISSEVPQNLSASRPQDRQFILSSKKLLLSDSGFYLCAWARTSGADTQYFGPGTRLTVL.

This clonotype was detected many times. The chain uses TRBV5-1 and TRBJ2-3, with 9 nucleotides matching TRBD2. Germline V gene lookup returns CDR1 SGHRS and CDR2 YFSETQ. The CDR3 is 14 residues long. After removal of 5 bases from V and 4 bases from J, the junction contained 5 bases not matched to a gene. Here the CDR3 DNA reads TGCGCCAGCAGAGATAGCGGGGGTTCAGATACGCAGTATTTT. Its protein is CASRDSGGSDTQYF.

The CDR3 nucleotides read TGTGCCAGCACCTTTGGGGGGCAGGTGTATGGCTACACCTTC. Its protein product is CASTFGGQVYGYTF. The chain employs TRBV28 and TRBJ1-2, with D possibly TRBD1 on 6 matching bases. Germline loops: CDR1 MDHEN, CDR2 SYDVKM. CDR3 size: 14 residues. V was trimmed by 7 bases and J by 5 bases, leaving 17 bases between them.

This chain joins TRBV30 and TRBJ2-2; D is possibly TRBD1 (6 bases). Trimming left V 3 bases short and J 4 bases short, with 12 bases between. Germline CDR1 GTSNPN, CDR2 SVGIG (reference sequence). This CDR3 has 14 residues. The CDR3 sequence: CAWSKDSSTGELFF. CDR3 sequence (DNA): TGTGCCTGGAGCAAGGACAGTTCCACCGGGGAGCTGTTTTTT.

This clonotype was seen many times. The J gene is TRBJ1-1, the V gene TRBV11-2; D is undetermined. Germline V gene lookup returns CDR1 SGHAT and CDR2 FQNNGV. Trimming cost V 1 base and J 0 bases, with 9 bases left between them. This CDR3 is 15 amino acids long. The CDR3 DNA is TGTGCCAGCAGCTTAGGAGCCGTATTGAACACTGAAGCTTTCTTT. Amino acid sequence: CASSLGAVLNTEAFF.

This clonotype showed up many times. The chain couples TRBV27 to TRBJ1-4, with D maybe TRBD1 (6 bases). The ends were cut back, 2 bases at V and 4 bases at J, with 23 bases in the middle. The germline gives CDR1 MNHEY, CDR2 SMNVEV (reference sequence). The CDR3 extends over 19 amino acids. The CDR3 sequence is CASSLRGAKLITVNEKLFF. The CDR3 DNA sequence: TGTGCCAGCAGTTTAAGGGGGGCGAAACTAATTACGGTTAATGAAAAACTGTTTTTT.

This clonotype was seen at least ten times. The chain recombines TRBV5-1 with TRBJ2-7; D not certain. The CDR3 contains 15 residues. V lost 2 bases to trimming and J lost 3 bases, with 15 bases between them. The germline V gene has CDR1 SGHRS and CDR2 YFSETQ. The CDR3 is CASSLGASGNYEQYF. The DNA for the CDR3 is TGCGCCAGCAGCTTAGGAGCCTCCGGAAACTACGAGCAGTACTTC.

This clonotype occurred many times. The chain uses TRBV9 and TRBJ1-1; 8 bases map to TRBD1. Germline loops: CDR1 SGDLS, CDR2 YYNGEE. This CDR3 is built from 15 residues. V trimming: 2 bases; J trimming: 2 bases; junction bases outside the gene matches: 5. Written as DNA, the CDR3 is TGTGCCAGCAGCGTGGGGGACAGGACTAACACTGAAGCTTTCTTT. Its protein product is CASSVGDRTNTEAFF.

The table lists this clonotype with many counts. The genes are TRBV7-8 and TRBJ1-2; 9 positions match TRBD1. This CDR3 spans 16 amino acids. Germline values: CDR1 SGHVS, CDR2 FQNEAQ. V lost 5 bases to trimming and J lost 5 bases; unmatched junction nucleotides: 12. The CDR3 loop is CASSPPGQGRWYGYTF. CDR3 sequence (DNA): TGTGCCAGCAGCCCTCCAGGACAGGGGAGATGGTATGGCTACACCTTC.

This clonotype has at least ten counts. The chain has TRBV2 and TRBJ2-1; 11 bases line up with TRBD2. This CDR3 region has 16 residues. Trimming at V came to 5 bases and at J to 10 bases, leaving 13 bases not matched to a gene. The germline CDR1 and CDR2 sequences are SNHLY and FYNNEI. The CDR3, as DNA: TGTGCCAGCAGTTCCCTCCGTGTTACTAGCGGGGGCGAGCAGTTCTTC. It codes for CASSSLRVTSGGEQFF.

The chain uses TRBV19 and TRBJ2-6; D is unclear. CDR3 length: 14 amino acids. The germline CDR1 and CDR2 sequences are LNHDA and SQIVND (reference sequence). Between the trimmed V and J ends, which lost 5 bases and 3 bases, there was a span of 8 bases. This CDR3 reads CASSPGRGANVLTF. For the CDR3, the DNA is TGTGCCAGTAGTCCTGGACGTGGGGCCAACGTCCTGACTTTC.

This clonotype was counted only a few times. The chain employs TRBV5-4 and TRBJ2-5; D is possibly TRBD1 (5 bases). Trimming removed 1 base at V and 4 bases at J, with 14 bases between. The CDR3 runs 15 residues. CDR1 and CDR2 (germline): SGHNT, YYREEE (reference sequence). The CDR3 loop reads CASSLLSAGLETQYF. The CDR3 DNA sequence: TGTGCCAGCAGCTTGCTTAGTGCAGGGTTAGAGACCCAGTACTTC.

This clonotype was recorded many times. The V and J genes are TRBV6-1 and TRBJ2-7, with TRBD1 matching 12 bases. With V trimmed by 7 bases and J by 6 bases, 19 bases remained unmatched. Per the germline V gene, CDR1 is MNHNS and CDR2 is SASEGT. The CDR3 is 18 residues long. Written as DNA, the CDR3 is TGTGCCAGCACCCTGGTGTTAGGGACGGGACAGGGGGCAGGCGAGCAGTACTTC. Translating it yields CASTLVLGTGQGAGEQYF.

In this sample, this clonotype turned up many times. The V call is TRBV11-2, the J call TRBJ2-5; D remains ambiguous. CDR3 length: 14 residues. The germline gives CDR1 SGHAT, CDR2 FQNNGV. Trimming took off 0 bases at V and 1 base at J, with 6 bases between the two ends. The CDR3 nucleotides read TGTGCCAGCAGCTTAGAGACCCCCCAAGAGACCCAGTACTTC. Its translation is CASSLETPQETQYF.

J is TRBJ2-2 and V is TRBV10-3, with D possibly matching TRBD1 (6 bases). Germline CDR1 reads ENHRY; CDR2 reads SYGVKD. CDR3 length: 14 residues. Deletions cut 2 bases from V and 7 bases from J, with 11 bases between. CDR3 region: CAISEAGDGGELFF. CDR3 nucleotides: TGTGCCATCAGTGAGGCAGGGGATGGCGGGGAGCTGTTTTTT.

As for this clonotype: Being one base from a much bigger clone, this may be a read error. The chain employs TRBV30 and TRBJ1-1; D unclear. Trimming cost V 5 bases and J 5 bases, with 15 bases left between them. This CDR3 is built from 13 residues. In germline, CDR1 is GTSNPN, CDR2 SVGIG (reference sequence). The CDR3 nucleotides are TGTGCCTGGTGTTATGACCGAGGGACTGAAGCTTTCTTT. Its protein is CAWCYDRGTEAFF.

This clonotype was counted many times. V is TRBV5-1 and J is TRBJ2-2; D ambiguous. Germline CDR1 SGHRS, CDR2 YFSETQ. This CDR3 spans 16 amino acids. V was trimmed by 4 bases and J by 7 bases, leaving 20 bases between them. CDR3 bases: TGCGCCAGCAGCGGGGTAAAGGACCGTATTATCGGGGAGCTGTTTTTT. Encoded protein: CASSGVKDRIIGELFF.

As for this clonotype: This could be a read error, since a much larger clone is one nucleotide away. V is TRBV5-1 and J is TRBJ2-2, with D maybe TRBD2 (5 bases). The CDR3 contains 14 residues. Germline CDR1 is SGHRS and CDR2 is YFSETQ. This CDR3 reads CVSSGLSGTGELFF. In DNA form, the CDR3 reads TGCGTCAGCAGCGGCCTTAGTGGCACCGGGGAGCTGTTTTTT. Full variable domain (remainder filled in from reference TRBV5-1 and TRBJ2-2): KAGVTQTPRYLIKTRGQQVTLSCSPISGHRSVSWYQQTPGQGLQFLFEYFSETQRNKGNFPGRFSGRQFSNSRSEMNVSTLELGDSALYLCVSSGLSGTGELFFGEGSRLTVL.

As concerns this clonotype: Possible read error: a much larger clone is one base away. V gene TRBV14 combines with J gene TRBJ2-1, with 7 bases matching TRBD1. Per germline, CDR1 SGHDN and CDR2 FVKESK. With V trimmed by 0 bases and J by 7 bases, 9 bases remained unmatched. This CDR3 has 16 residues. The CDR3 here is CASSQDYGTAMNEQFF. The CDR3 DNA reads as TGTGCCAGCAGCCAAGATTATGGGACAGCGATGAATGAGCAGTTCTTC.

This clonotype was seen at least ten times. The chain is built from TRBV3-1 and TRBJ2-1, with 11 bases aligning to TRBD2. This CDR3 is built from 17 residues. The germline gives CDR1 LGHDT, CDR2 YNNKEL (reference sequence). V lost 0 bases and J lost 4; bases outside the gene matches: 5. The CDR3: CASSQDITSGGYNEQFF. The CDR3 DNA is TGTGCCAGCAGCCAAGATATAACTAGCGGGGGTTACAATGAGCAGTTCTTC.

This clonotype occurred once. The chain links TRBV28 to TRBJ2-2; 9 nucleotides align to TRBD1. V trimming: 6 bases; J trimming: 0 bases; junction bases outside the gene matches: 8. Germline CDR1 is MDHEN and CDR2 is SYDVKM. This CDR3 spans 17 amino acids. The CDR3 here is CASRPTGGKPNTGELFF. CDR3 DNA: TGTGCCAGCAGGCCGACAGGGGGAAAACCGAACACCGGGGAGCTGTTTTTT.

The chain carries TRBV5-1 and TRBJ1-3; D call uncertain. The V end was cut by 2 bases, the J end by 0 bases, with 6 bases between. CDR3 length: 14 amino acids. The germline V gene encodes CDR1 SGHRS and CDR2 YFSETQ. The CDR3 protein is CASSFMGSGNTIYF. The CDR3 DNA follows: TGCGCCAGCAGCTTTATGGGCTCTGGAAACACCATATATTTT.

This clonotype was detected a few times. The CDR3 loop is CASSPTVGGELFF. Here the CDR3 DNA reads TGTGCCAGCAGCCCGACCGTGGGCGGGGAGCTGTTTTTT. V gene TRBV7-8 combines with J gene TRBJ2-2; D unclear. This CDR3 has 13 amino acids. CDR1 and CDR2 from the germline V gene are SGHVS and FQNEAQ. The ends were cut back, 5 bases at V and 7 bases at J, with 11 bases in the middle.

This rearrangement joins TRBV5-5 to TRBJ2-7, with D uncertain. V was cut by 0 bases and J by 2 bases, with 9 bases left in between. There are 14 residues in the CDR3. Germline CDR1 is SGHKS and CDR2 is YYEKEE (reference sequence). The DNA of the CDR3 is TGTGCCAGCAGCTTGGGGTACGTAACCTACGAGCAGTACTTC. The encoded protein is CASSLGYVTYEQYF.

This clonotype has a count of ten or more. The chain couples TRBV18 to TRBJ1-5; no definite D call. The length of the CDR3 is 16 residues. Germline CDR1 KGHSH, CDR2 LQKENI. Deletions cut 3 bases from V and 0 bases from J, with 12 bases between. CDR3 protein: CASSPWTGNSNQPQHF. CDR3 in DNA: TGTGCCAGCTCACCCTGGACGGGCAATAGCAATCAGCCCCAGCATTTT.

Only a few counts were recorded for this clonotype. V gene TRBV4-1 combines with J gene TRBJ1-2; 7 bases agree with TRBD1. Germline lookup yields CDR1 MGHRA and CDR2 YSYEKL. The V gene end was trimmed by 3 bases and the J gene end by 4 bases; junction bases not matched to a gene: 8. There are 15 residues in the CDR3. As DNA, the CDR3 is TGCGCCAGCAGCCAGCCCGGACAGGCTTTCTATGGCTACACCTTC. It specifies CASSQPGQAFYGYTF.

Regarding this clonotype: At one end, the junction sequence differs from germline, possibly due to a read error. The chain carries TRBV20-1 and TRBJ1-5; D remains unclear. Per germline, CDR1 DFQATT and CDR2 SNEGSKA (reference sequence). The CDR3 covers 13 residues. The CDR3 loop is CSAKTDSNQPRHF. The CDR3 nucleotides are TGCAGTGCCAAAACCGATAGCAATCAGCCCCGGCATTTT.